The clone carrying this T cell receptor (beta chain) was recorded many times. The antigen remains unidentified. This sample stems from a study of molecular identifiers for immune sequencing clone quantification. TCRdb independently ran MiXCR on the PCR reads; one entry per CDR3 protein. The table has 55,000 to 75,000 distinct CDR3 sequences, under 20% seen once. The CDR3 runs to 18 residues. General study findings and limits: Clones carrying above 20 RNA copies accounted for over 97% of effector molecules, under 1% in naive cells.

The specimen was naive CD8+ T cells from blood, with Jurkat cell RNA spiked in. Subset given: FACS-sorted CD8+CD4-CCR7+CD45RA+ naive T cells. The rearrangement links TRBV21-1 to TRBJ2-4; TRBD1 reflects the table's D call only, with no check against the DNA. TRBV21-1 is deemed a pseudogene. The origin of this receptor is a human donor in good health. Some libraries in this study had Jurkat cell RNA spiked in. CDR3 DNA: TGTGCCAGCAGCAAATTAGGGCTTCAGGGTGCGTCAAAAAACATTCAGTACTTC. Translating it yields CASSKLGLQGASKNIQYF.